The present T cell receptor (beta chain) was sequenced within a study of blood T cell repertoires in COVID-19 (dated by TCRdb to 2018 to 2021). Regarding the complete study: The collaborator samples originated in the United States, Italy and Spain and spanned the acute and convalescent phases of COVID-19. The material from the prospective study consisted of cDNA or gDNA derived from T cells, B-cell-depleted T cells, or PBMCs. Subjects who had been exposed to COVID-19, were actively infected with it, or had recovered from it provided the deeply sampled blood TCRbeta repertoires that made up the dataset. The repertoires were made available in a free public database intended to serve as a resource for research on the immune response to SARS-CoV-2. The samples were drawn from the first 160 participants of the ongoing ImmuneRACE study and from some 1,300 subjects provided by 6 global collaborators. Nearly every sample came with metadata listing a de-identified subject ID, COVID-19 status, age in years and sex. Where available, HLA class I and class II types were taken from metadata supplied by the sample provider and were not determined by assay-based typing.

From the cysteine up to the phenylalanine, the CDR3 has a length of 16 residues. Left in the record is the CDR3 DNA by itself, 48 bases read in frame from the first base. V is pared back by 0 bases and J by 2 bases, with 14 bases lying between the germline termini. CDR1 is given as LNHNV and CDR2 as YYDKDF, both from the germline V gene (reference sequence). A second Seattle source provided samples from volunteer blood donors who had recovered from COVID-19. Whole blood was collected in K2EDTA tubes by collaborating institutions according to the institutions' own protocols. For TCRbeta analysis, collaborators shipped samples as frozen whole blood, isolated PBMCs, or DNA extracted from either of those sample types. Turning to this clone: The antigen this receptor binds is unknown. Qualities for individual bases were not recorded, and no much larger clone is one base off.

The immunoSEQ Assay, a bias-controlled multiplex PCR, was used to amplify TCRbeta CDR3 regions from genomic DNA. As for the authors' bioinformatics: Nucleated cell counts per sample were estimated from amplification of reference gene primers within the assay. Sequence reads were collapsed and filtered to measure the absolute abundance of every unique TCRbeta CDR3 rearrangement. For each sample, productive Simpson clonality was calculated as the square root of Simpson's diversity index across productive rearrangements. Imported from immuneACCESS, the table was reduced by TCRdb to in-frame sequences with V and J called. These copies leave out some clones; in studies compared against another copy, an unresolved V gene accounts for under half, and the cause of the remainder is not known. V, J and clone size reflect that table, while D and trimming were determined from the DNA. In all, the sample holds about 260,000 clones, and around 90% of those were seen once. Approximately 4.3% of the sample rests with the top ten.

The paper's findings and limits, for the study overall: How much clinical and demographic metadata was included differed by source and by participant, and the metadata was provided uncurated.

The sequence was collected from a man in his 60s who had recovered from COVID-19. The chain is encoded by TRBV15 joined to TRBJ2-7; TRBD2 is a possible D gene, resting on 6 matching bases. The source material was peripheral blood. The nucleotide sequence is given as TGTGCCACCAGCAGAGAGGCGGGGCAGAGGACCTACGAGCAGTACTTC. Protein translation: CATSREAGQRTYEQYF.